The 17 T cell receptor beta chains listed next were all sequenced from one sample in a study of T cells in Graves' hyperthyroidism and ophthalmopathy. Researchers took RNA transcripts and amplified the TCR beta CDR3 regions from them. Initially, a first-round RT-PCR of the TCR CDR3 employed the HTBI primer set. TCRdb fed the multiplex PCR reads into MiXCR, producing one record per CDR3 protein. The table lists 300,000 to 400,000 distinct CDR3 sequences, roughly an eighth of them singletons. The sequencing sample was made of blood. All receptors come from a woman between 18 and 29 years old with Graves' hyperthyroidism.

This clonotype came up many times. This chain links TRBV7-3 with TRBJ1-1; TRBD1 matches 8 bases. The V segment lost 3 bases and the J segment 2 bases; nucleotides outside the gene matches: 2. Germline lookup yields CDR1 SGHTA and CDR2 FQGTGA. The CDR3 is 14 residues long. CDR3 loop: CASSFGQGNTEAFF. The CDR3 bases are TGTGCCAGCAGCTTCGGACAGGGTAACACTGAAGCTTTCTTT. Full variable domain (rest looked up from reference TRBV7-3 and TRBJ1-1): GAGVSQTPSNKVTEKGKYVELRCDPISGHTALYWYRQSLGQGPEFLIYFQGTGAADDSGLPNDRFFAVRPEGSVSTLKIQRTERGDSAVYLCASSFGQGNTEAFFGQGTRLTVV.

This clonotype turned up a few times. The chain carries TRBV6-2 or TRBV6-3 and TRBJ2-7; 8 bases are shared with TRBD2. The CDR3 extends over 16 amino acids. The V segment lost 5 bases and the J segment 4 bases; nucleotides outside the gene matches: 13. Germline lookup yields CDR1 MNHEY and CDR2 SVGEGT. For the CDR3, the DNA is TGTGCCAGCAGTCCGCTCGTGTTAGCGGGACATTACGAGCAGTACTTC. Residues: CASSPLVLAGHYEQYF.

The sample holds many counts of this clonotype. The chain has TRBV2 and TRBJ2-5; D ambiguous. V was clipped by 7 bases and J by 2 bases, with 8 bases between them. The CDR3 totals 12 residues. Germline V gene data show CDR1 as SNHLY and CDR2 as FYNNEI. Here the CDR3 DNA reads TGTGCCAGCAACGAAGGGCAAGAGACCCAGTACTTC. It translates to CASNEGQETQYF.

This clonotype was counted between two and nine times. The DNA of the CDR3 is TGTGCCAGCAGAGATACCGGGACTAGCTCCTACGAGCAGTACTTC. It is translated as CASRDTGTSSYEQYF. The chain is built from TRBV6-1 and TRBJ2-7, with 8 bases identical to TRBD2. After removal of 6 bases from V and 0 bases from J, the junction contained 7 bases not matched to a gene. Per the germline V gene, CDR1 is MNHNS and CDR2 is SASEGT. The CDR3 consists of 15 residues.

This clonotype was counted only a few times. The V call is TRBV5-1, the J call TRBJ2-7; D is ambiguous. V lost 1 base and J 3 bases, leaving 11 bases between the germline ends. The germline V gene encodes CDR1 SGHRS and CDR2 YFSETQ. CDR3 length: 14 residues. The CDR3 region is CASSLSLQNYEQYF. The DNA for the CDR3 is TGCGCCAGCAGCTTGTCTCTGCAGAACTACGAGCAGTACTTC.

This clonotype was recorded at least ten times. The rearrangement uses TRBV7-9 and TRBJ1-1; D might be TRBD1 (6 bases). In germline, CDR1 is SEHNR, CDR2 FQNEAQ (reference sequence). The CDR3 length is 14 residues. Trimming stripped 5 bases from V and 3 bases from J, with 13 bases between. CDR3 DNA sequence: TGTGCCAGCAGCGGATGGGCAGGGGACACTGAAGCTTTCTTT. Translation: CASSGWAGDTEAFF.

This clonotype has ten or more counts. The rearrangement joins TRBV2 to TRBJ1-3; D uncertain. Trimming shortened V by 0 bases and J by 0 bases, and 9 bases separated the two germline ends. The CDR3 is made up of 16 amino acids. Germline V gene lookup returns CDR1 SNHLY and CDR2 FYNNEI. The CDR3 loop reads CASSEAGGRSGNTIYF. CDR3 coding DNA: TGTGCCAGCAGTGAAGCGGGCGGGCGCTCTGGAAACACCATATATTTT.

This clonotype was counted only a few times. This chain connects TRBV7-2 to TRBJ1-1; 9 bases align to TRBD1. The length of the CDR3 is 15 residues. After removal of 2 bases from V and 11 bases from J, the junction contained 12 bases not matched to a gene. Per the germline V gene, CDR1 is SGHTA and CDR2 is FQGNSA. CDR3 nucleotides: TGTGCCAGCAGCTTAAGGGGACAGGGCCTGGTAGGGGCTTTCTTT. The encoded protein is CASSLRGQGLVGAFF.

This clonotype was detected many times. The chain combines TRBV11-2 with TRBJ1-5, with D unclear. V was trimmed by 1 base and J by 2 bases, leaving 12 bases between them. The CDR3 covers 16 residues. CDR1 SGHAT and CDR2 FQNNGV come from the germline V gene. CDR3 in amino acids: CASSLGRERGNQPQHF. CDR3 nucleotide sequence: TGTGCCAGCAGCTTAGGCCGGGAAAGGGGCAATCAGCCCCAGCATTTT.

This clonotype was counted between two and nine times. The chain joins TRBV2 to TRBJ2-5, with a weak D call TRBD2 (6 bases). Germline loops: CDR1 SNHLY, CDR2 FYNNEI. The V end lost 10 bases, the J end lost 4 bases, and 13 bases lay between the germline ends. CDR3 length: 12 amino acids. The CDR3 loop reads CATRAGPETQYF. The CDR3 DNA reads TGTGCCACCCGGGCGGGACCAGAGACCCAGTACTTC. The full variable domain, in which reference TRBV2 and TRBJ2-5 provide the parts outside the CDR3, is EPEVTQTPSHQVTQMGQEVILRCVPISNHLYFYWYRQILGQKVEFLVSFYNNEISEKSEIFDDQFSVERPDGSNFTLKIRSTKLEDSAMYFCATRAGPETQYFGPGTRLLVL.

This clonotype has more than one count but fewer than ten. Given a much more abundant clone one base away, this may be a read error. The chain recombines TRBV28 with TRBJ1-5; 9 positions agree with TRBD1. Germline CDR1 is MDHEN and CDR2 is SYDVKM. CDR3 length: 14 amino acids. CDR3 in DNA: TGTGCCAGCAGGGGGACAGGGAGCAATCAGCCCCGGCATTTT. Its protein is CASRGTGSNQPRHF.

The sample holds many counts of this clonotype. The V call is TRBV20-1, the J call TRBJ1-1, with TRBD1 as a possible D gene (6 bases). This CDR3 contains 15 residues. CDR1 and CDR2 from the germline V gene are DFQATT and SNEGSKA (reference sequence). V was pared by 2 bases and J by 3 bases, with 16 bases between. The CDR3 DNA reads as TGCAGTGCTAGACCTCCGGGACACATCTACACTGAAGCTTTCTTT. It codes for CSARPPGHIYTEAFF.

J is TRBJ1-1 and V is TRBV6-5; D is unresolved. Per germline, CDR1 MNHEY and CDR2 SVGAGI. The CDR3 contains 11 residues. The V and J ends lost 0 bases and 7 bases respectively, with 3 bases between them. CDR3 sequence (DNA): TGTGCCAGCAGTTACTCGGGTGAAGCTTTCTTT. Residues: CASSYSGEAFF.

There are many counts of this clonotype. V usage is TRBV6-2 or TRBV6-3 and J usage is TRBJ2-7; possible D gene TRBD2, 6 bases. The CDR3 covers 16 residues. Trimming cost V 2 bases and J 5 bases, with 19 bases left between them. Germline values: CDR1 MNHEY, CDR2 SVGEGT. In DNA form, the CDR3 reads TGTGCCAGCAGTTACCGAAAGACCGGAGGGGTGAACGAGCAGTACTTC. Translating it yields CASSYRKTGGVNEQYF.

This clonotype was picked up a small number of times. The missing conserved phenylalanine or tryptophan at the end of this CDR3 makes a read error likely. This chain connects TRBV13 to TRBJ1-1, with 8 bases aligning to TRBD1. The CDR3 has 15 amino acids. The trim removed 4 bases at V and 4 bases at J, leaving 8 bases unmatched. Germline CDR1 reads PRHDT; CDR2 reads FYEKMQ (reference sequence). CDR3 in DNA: TGTGCCAGCAGCTGGGGGGGAACAGGGGGCACTGAAGCTTTCCTT. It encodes CASSWGGTGGTEAFL.

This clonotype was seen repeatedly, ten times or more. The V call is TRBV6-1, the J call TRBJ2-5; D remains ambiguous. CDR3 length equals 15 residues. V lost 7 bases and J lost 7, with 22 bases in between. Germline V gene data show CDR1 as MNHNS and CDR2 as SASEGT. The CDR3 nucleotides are TGTGCCAGCACTTCCACGGAGTCGGGTCCAGGGACCCAGTACTTC. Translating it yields CASTSTESGPGTQYF.

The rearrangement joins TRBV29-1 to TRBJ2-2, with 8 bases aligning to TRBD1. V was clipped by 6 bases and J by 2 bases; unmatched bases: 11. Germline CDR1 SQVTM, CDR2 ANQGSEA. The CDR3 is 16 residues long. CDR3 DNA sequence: TGCAGCGTCCACCTGGTGGGACAGGCAAACACCGGGGAGCTGTTTTTT. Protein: CSVHLVGQANTGELFF.